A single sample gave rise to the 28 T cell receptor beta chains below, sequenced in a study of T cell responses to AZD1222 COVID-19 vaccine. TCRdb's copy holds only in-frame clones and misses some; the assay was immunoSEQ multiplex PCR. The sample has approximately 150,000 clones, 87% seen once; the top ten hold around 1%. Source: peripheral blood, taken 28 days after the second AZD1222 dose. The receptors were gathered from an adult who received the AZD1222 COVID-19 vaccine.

CDR3 DNA: TGTGCTAGTGGTTGGACAGGGGGTAGCGGGGAGCTGTTTTTT. It is translated as CASGWTGGSGELFF. The chain has TRBV12-5 and TRBJ2-2, with TRBD1 identical over 10 bases. CDR1 is LGHNT and CDR2 is FRNRAP in the germline V gene. CDR3 length: 14 residues. V was pared by 4 bases and J by 7 bases, with 3 bases of the junction left unmatched.

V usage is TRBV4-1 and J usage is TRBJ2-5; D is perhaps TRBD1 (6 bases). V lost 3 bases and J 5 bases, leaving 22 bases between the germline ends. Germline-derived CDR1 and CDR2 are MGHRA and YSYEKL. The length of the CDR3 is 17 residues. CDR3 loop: CASSHVAGTPKEETQYF. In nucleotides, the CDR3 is TGCGCCAGCAGCCATGTTGCCGGGACACCTAAGGAGGAGACCCAGTACTTC.

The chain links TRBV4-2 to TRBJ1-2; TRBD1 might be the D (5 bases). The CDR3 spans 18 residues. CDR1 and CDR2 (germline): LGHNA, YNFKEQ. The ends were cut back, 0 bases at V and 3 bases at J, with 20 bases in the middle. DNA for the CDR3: TGTGCCAGCAGCCAAGAGGTGTTGATCGGTGCAGGGTACTATGGCTACACCTTC. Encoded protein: CASSQEVLIGAGYYGYTF.

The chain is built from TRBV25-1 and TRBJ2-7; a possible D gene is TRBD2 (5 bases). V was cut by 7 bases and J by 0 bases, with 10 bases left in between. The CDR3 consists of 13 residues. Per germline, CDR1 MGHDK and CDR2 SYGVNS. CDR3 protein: CASKGRDSYEQYF. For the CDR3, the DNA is TGTGCCAGCAAAGGCCGGGACTCCTACGAGCAGTACTTC.

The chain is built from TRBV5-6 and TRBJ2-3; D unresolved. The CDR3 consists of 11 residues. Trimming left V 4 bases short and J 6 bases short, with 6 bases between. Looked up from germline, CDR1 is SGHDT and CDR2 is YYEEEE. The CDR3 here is CASSLRDTQYF. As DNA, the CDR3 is TGTGCCAGCAGCCTGAGGGATACGCAGTATTTT. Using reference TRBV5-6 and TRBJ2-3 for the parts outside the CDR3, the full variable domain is DAGVTQSPTHLIKTRGQQVTLRCSPKSGHDTVSWYQQALGQGPQFIFQYYEEEERQRGNFPDRFSGHQFPNYSSELNVNALLLGDSALYLCASSLRDTQYFGPGTRLTVL.

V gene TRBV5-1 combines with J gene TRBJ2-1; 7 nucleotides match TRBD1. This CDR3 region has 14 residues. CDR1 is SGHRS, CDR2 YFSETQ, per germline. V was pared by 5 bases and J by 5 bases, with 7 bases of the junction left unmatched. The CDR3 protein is CASSFGQVHNEQFF. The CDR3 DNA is TGCGCCAGCAGTTTTGGACAGGTTCACAATGAGCAGTTCTTC.

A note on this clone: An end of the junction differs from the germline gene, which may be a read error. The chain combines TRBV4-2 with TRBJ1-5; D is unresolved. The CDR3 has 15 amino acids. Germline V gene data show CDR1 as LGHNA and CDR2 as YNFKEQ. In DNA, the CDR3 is TGTGCCGGCAGCCACTCCCCGAGGGTGGATCAGCCCCAGCATTTT. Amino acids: CAGSHSPRVDQPQHF.

The CDR3, as DNA: TGTGCCAGCAGTTTACCGGGACAGGGGGCTCGGGAGCAGTACTTC. Translating gives CASSLPGQGAREQYF. This chain uses TRBV6-5 with TRBJ2-7, with TRBD1 matching 12 bases. The CDR3 consists of 15 residues. The V and J ends lost 4 bases and 7 bases, in that order; junction bases with no gene match: 8. The germline gives CDR1 MNHEY, CDR2 SVGAGI.

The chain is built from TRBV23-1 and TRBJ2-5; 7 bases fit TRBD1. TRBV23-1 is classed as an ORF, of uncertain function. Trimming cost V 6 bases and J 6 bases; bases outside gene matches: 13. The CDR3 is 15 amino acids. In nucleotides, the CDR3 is TGCGCCAGCAGACCGACAGGGCGTGAGGGAAAGACCCAGTACTTC. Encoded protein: CASRPTGREGKTQYF.

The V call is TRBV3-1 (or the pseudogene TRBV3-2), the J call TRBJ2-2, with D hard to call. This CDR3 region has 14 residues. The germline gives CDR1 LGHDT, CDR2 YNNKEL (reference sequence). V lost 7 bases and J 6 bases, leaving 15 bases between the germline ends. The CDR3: CASTAEWGPGELFF. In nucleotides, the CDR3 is TGTGCCAGCACCGCGGAGTGGGGTCCCGGGGAGCTGTTTTTT.

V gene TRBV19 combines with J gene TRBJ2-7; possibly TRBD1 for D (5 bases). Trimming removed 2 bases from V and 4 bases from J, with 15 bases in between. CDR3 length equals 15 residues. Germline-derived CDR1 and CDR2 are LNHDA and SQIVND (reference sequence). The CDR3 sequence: CASSILGAAPYEQYF. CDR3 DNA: TGTGCCAGTAGTATACTAGGGGCAGCGCCTTACGAGCAGTACTTC.

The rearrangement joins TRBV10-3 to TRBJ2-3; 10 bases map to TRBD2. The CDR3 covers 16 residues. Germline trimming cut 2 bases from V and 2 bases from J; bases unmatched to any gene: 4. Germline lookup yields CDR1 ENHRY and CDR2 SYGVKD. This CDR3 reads CAISEVTSGATDTQYF. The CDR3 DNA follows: TGTGCCATCAGTGAGGTAACTAGCGGGGCCACAGATACGCAGTATTTT.

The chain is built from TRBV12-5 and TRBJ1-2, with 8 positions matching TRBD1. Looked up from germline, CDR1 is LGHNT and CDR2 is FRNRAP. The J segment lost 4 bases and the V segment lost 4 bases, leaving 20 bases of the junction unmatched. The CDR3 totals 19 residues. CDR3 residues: CASGSELPILGQVLYGYTF. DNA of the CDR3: TGTGCTAGTGGTTCCGAACTACCCATACTGGGACAGGTCCTCTATGGCTACACCTTC.

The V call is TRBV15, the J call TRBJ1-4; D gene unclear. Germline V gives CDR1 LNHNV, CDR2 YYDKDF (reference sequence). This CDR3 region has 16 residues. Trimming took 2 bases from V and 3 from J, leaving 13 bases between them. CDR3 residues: CATSRNSLAPNEKLFF. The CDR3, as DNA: TGTGCCACCAGCAGAAACAGCTTGGCCCCTAATGAAAAACTGTTTTTT.

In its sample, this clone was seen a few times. The DNA of the CDR3 is TGTGCCAGCAGCTTTGGACCTGGCCTTAGCGGCTACACCTTC. Its translation: CASSFGPGLSGYTF. This rearrangement joins TRBV11-2 to TRBJ1-2, with no clear D. The CDR3 consists of 14 residues. V lost 3 bases to trimming and J lost 8 bases, with 16 bases between them. Germline CDR1 reads SGHAT; CDR2 reads FQNNGV.

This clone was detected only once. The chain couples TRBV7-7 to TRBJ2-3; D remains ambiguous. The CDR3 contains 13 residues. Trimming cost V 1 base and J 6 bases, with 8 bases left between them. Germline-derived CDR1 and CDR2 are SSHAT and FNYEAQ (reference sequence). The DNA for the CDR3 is TGTGCCAGCAGCTTAGGACTTAGGGATACGCAGTATTTT. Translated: CASSLGLRDTQYF.

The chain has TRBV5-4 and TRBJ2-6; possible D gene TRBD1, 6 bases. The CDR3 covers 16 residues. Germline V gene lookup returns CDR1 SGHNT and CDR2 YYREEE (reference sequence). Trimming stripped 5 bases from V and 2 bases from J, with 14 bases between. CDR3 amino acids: CASRGQQGPGANVLTF. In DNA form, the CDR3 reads TGTGCCAGCAGAGGTCAACAGGGTCCTGGGGCCAACGTCCTGACTTTC.

CDR3 sequence (DNA): TGTGCCAGCAGTCCCGACAGGGAGATGGGGGAGCAGTACTTC. This codes for CASSPDREMGEQYF. The V and J genes are TRBV6-5 and TRBJ2-7; TRBD1 agrees at 7 bases. CDR1 is MNHEY, CDR2 SVGAGI, per germline. V lost 5 bases, J lost 7 bases, and 11 bases stayed unmatched. The CDR3 is made up of 14 amino acids.

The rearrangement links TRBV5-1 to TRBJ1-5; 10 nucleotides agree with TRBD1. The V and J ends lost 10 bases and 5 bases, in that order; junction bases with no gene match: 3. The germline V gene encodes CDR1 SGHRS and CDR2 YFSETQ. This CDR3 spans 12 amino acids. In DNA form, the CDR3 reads TGCGCCTCCGGGACAGGGGATCAGCCCCAGCATTTT. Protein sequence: CASGTGDQPQHF.

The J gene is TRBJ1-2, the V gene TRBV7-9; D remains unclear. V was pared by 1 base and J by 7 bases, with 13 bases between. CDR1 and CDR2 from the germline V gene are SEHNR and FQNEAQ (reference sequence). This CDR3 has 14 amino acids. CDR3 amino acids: CASSLDGRAAGYTF. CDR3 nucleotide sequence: TGTGCCAGCAGCTTAGACGGCCGGGCGGCTGGCTACACCTTC.

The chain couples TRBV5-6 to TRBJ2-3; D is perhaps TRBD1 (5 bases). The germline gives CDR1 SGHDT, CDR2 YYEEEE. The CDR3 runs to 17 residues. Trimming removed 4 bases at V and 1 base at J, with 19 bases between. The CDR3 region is CASSRIIQDAGTDTQYF. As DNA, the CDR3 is TGTGCCAGCAGCCGAATTATACAGGATGCGGGCACAGATACGCAGTATTTT.

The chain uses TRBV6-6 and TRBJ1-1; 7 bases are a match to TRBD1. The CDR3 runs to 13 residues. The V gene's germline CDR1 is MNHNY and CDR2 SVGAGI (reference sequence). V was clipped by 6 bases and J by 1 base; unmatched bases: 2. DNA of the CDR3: TGTGCCAGCAGCCACAGGGGGAACACTGAAGCTTTCTTT. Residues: CASSHRGNTEAFF.

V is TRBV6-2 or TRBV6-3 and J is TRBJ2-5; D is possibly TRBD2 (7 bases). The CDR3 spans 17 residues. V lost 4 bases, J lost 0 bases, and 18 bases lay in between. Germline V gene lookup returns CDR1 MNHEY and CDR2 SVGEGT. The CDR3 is CASSLGGRTAYQETQYF. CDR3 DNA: TGTGCCAGCAGTTTGGGGGGGAGGACAGCGTACCAAGAGACCCAGTACTTC.

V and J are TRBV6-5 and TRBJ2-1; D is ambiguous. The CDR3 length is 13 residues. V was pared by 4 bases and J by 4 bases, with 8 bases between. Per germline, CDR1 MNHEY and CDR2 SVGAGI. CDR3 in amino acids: CASSLPPYNEQFF. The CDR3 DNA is TGTGCCAGCAGTTTGCCACCTTACAATGAGCAGTTCTTC.

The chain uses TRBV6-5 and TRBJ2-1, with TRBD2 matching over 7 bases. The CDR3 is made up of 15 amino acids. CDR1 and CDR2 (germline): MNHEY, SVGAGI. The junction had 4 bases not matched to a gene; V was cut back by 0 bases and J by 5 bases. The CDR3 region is CASSYSGTNDNEQFF. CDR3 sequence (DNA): TGTGCCAGCAGTTACTCGGGGACTAATGACAATGAGCAGTTCTTC.

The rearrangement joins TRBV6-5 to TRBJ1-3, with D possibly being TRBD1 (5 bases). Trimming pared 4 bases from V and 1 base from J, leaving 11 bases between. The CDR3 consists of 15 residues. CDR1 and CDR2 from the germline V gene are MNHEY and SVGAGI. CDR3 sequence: CASSSGSGSGNTIYF. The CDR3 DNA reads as TGTGCCAGCAGTTCAGGGTCGGGGTCTGGAAACACCATATATTTT.

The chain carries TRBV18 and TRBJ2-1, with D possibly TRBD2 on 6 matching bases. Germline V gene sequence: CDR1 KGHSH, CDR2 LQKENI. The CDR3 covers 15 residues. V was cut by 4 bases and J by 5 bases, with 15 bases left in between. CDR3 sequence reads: CASSQYGWEDNEQFF. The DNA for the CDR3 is TGTGCCAGCTCACAATACGGGTGGGAGGACAATGAGCAGTTCTTC.

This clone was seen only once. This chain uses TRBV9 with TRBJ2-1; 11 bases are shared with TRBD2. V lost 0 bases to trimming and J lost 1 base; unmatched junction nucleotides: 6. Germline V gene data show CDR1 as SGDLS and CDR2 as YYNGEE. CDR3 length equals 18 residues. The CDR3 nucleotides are TGTGCCAGCAGCGTAGCGGCTAGCGGGGGGTTTTCCTACAATGAGCAGTTCTTC. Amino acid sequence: CASSVAASGGFSYNEQFF. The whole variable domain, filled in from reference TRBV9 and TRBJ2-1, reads DSGVTQTPKHLITATGQRVTLRCSPRSGDLSVYWYQQSLDQGLQFLIQYYNGEERAKGNILERFSAQQFPDLHSELNLSSLELGDSALYFCASSVAASGGFSYNEQFFGPGTRLTVL.